The T cell receptor beta chain under discussion was sequenced for a study of T cells in Graves' hyperthyroidism and ophthalmopathy. This clonotype turned up a few times. Its antigen remains unknown. V dropped 5 bases and J dropped 1 base, with 11 bases sitting between them. The CDR3 is 14 amino acids. The germline CDR1 and CDR2 sequences are SQVTM and ANQGSEA. Study-wide results and caveats: Blood held most thyroid clonotypes expanded above 0.001 frequency.

Using RNA transcripts as the source, TCR beta CDR3 regions were amplified. Carried out on the TCR CDR3, a first-round RT-PCR used the HTBI primer set. In TCRdb, the multiplex PCR reads were re-called with MiXCR into one record per CDR3 protein. This table holds some 500,000 distinct CDR3 sequences, approximately 25% found once. This receptor was obtained from a woman in her twenties or thirties with Graves' ophthalmopathy. The sequenced sample was blood. The chain carries TRBV29-1 and TRBJ2-2, with D possibly matching TRBD1 (6 bases). Written as DNA, the CDR3 is TGCAGCGTTCGGACGGGACAGAACACCGGGGAGCTGTTTTTT. Amino acid sequence: CSVRTGQNTGELFF.